This T cell receptor beta chain originates from a study of blood T cell repertoires in COVID-19. Study details: Spain, Italy and the United States supplied samples that represented acute and convalescent COVID-19.

TCRdb's copy holds only in-frame clones and misses some; the assay was immunoSEQ multiplex PCR. In the table there are some 120,000 clones, roughly 85% of which are singletons. J lost 7 bases, V lost 5 bases, and 13 bases had no gene match. CDR3 length equals 17 residues. From germline, CDR1 is SGHTA and CDR2 FQGNSA. The sequence came from a human donor in a cohort sampled during active COVID-19. Input material: peripheral blood. This rearrangement joins TRBV7-2 to TRBJ2-1, with 11 bases identical to TRBD2. The CDR3 DNA sequence: TGTGCCAGCAGCGGCCGCGAACTAGCGGGAGACTCGAATGAGCAGTTCTTC. This gives the protein CASSGRELAGDSNEQFF.